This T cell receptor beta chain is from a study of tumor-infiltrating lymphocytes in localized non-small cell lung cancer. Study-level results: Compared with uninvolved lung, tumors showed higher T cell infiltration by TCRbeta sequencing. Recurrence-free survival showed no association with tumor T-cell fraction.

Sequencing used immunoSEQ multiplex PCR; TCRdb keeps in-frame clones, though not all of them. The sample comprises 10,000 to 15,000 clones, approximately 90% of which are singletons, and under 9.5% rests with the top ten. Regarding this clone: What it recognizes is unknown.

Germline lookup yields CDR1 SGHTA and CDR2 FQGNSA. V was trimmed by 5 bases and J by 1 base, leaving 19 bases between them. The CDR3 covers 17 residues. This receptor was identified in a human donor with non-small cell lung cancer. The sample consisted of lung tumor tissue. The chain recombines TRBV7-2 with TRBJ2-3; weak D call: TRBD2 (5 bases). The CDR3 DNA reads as TGTGCCAGCAGCCTTGAGTGGGCGGGCCGGGGCACAGATACGCAGTATTTT. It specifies CASSLEWAGRGTDTQYF.